This TCR beta chain came from a study of T cell changes during pregnancy in multiple sclerosis. Here immunoSEQ multiplex PCR was the method, and the copy in TCRdb shows in-frame clones only, minus some. This table holds roughly 80,000 clones, about 90% found once. The CDR3 is 15 amino acids. Per the germline V gene, CDR1 is KGHSH and CDR2 is LQKENI. J lost 7 bases, V lost 6 bases, and 9 bases had no gene match. V gene TRBV18 combines with J gene TRBJ1-5, with 10 bases aligning to TRBD1. This clonotype was obtained from a female donor with multiple sclerosis, enrolled in a pregnancy study. The source material was peripheral blood, sampled before pregnancy. CDR3 bases: TGTGCCAGCTCGGAGGGACAGGGGCGTGGGCAGCCCCAGCATTTT. Its translation is CASSEGQGRGQPQHF.